This entry is about one T cell receptor beta chain. The data were taken from a study of shared clonotypes between healthy human individuals. Generated by immunoSEQ multiplex PCR, the TCRdb table keeps only in-frame clones and is missing some. The sample has 980,000 or so clones, less than 85% seen once. Between the trimmed V and J ends, which lost 3 bases and 1 base, there was a span of 6 bases. Germline CDR1 KGHSH, CDR2 LQKENI. The CDR3 covers 14 residues. The TCR comes from a man younger than 35 in good health. Sequencing used memory CD4+ T cells sorted from blood. The subset is: CD45RA-negative fraction. This rearrangement joins TRBV18 to TRBJ1-4; D is unresolved. The chain's CDR3 is CASSPRVTNEKLFF. CDR3 sequence (DNA): TGTGCCAGCTCACCTCGAGTAACTAATGAAAAACTGTTTTTT.